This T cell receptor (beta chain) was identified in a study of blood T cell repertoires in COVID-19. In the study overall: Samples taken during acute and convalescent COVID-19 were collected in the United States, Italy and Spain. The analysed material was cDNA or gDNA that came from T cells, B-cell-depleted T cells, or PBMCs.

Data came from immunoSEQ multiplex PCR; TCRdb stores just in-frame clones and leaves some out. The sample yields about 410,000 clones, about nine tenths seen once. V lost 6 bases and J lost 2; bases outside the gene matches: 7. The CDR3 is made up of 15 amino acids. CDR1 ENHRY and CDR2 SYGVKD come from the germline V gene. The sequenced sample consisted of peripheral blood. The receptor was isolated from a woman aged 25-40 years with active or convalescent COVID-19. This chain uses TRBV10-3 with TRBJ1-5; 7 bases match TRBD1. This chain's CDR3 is CAISQEGAGNQPQHF. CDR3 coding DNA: TGTGCCATCAGCCAGGAGGGGGCAGGCAATCAGCCCCAGCATTTT.